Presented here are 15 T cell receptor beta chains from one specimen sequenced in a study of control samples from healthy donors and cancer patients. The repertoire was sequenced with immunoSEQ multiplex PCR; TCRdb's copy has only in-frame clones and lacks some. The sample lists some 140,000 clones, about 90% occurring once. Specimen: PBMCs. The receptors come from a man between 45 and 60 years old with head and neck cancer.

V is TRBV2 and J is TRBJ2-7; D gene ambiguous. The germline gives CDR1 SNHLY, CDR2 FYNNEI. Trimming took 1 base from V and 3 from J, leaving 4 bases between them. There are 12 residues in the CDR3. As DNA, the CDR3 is TGTGCCAGCAGTGAAGGGCACTACGAGCAGTACTTC. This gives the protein CASSEGHYEQYF.

CDR3 loop: CASSVEQGRGYTF. The CDR3 region has the DNA TGTGCCAGCAGCGTAGAGCAGGGAAGGGGCTACACCTTC. This chain connects TRBV9 to TRBJ1-2, with D perhaps TRBD1 (5 bases). V was pared by 0 bases and J by 8 bases, with 11 bases between. This CDR3 comprises 13 residues. Germline-derived CDR1 and CDR2 are SGDLS and YYNGEE.

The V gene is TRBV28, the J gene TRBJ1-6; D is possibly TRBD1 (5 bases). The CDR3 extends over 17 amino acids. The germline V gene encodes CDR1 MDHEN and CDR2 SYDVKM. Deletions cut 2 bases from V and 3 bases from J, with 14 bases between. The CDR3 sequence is CASSLMTTGYYNSPLHF. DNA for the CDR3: TGTGCCAGCAGTTTAATGACAACAGGCTACTATAATTCACCCCTCCACTTT.

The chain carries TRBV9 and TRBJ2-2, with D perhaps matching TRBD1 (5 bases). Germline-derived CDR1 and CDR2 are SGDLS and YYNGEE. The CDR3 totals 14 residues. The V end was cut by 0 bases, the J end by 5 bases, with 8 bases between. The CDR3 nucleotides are TGTGCCAGCAGCGTAGCCCAGGGAACCGGGGAGCTGTTTTTT. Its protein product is CASSVAQGTGELFF.

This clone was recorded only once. CDR3 region: CASSLDGGRAVTGELFF. The CDR3, as DNA: TGTGCCAGCAGCTTAGACGGCGGGAGGGCCGTCACCGGGGAGCTGTTTTTT. The gene calls are TRBV7-9 and TRBJ2-2, with 9 bases fitting TRBD2. V lost 1 base and J lost 4; bases outside the gene matches: 7. This CDR3 region has 17 residues. Germline CDR1 SEHNR, CDR2 FQNEAQ (reference sequence).

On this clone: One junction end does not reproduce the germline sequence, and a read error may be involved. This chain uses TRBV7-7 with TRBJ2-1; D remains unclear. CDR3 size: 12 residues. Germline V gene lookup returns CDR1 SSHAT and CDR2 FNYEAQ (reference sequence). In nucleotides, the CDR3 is TGTGCTAGCAGCCCACTGGATGGGGAGCAGTTCTTC. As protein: CASSPLDGEQFF.

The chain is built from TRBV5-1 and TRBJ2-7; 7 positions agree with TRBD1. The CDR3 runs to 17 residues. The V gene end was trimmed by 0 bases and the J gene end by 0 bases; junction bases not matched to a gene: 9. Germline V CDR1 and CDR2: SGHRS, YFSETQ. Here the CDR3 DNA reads TGCGCCAGCAGCTTGGTCTCTGGGACAGATTACTCCTACGAGCAGTACTTC. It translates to CASSLVSGTDYSYEQYF.

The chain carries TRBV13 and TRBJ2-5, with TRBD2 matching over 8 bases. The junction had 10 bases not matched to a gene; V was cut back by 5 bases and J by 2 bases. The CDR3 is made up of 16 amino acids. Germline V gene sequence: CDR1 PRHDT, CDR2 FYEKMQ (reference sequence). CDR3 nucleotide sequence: TGTGCCAGCAGCGCCTTGGAGCGGGGGTTTCAAGAGACCCAGTACTTC. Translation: CASSALERGFQETQYF.

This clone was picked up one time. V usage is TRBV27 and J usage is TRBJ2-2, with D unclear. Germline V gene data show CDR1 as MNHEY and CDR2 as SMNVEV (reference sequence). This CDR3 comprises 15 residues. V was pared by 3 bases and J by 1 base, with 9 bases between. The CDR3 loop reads CASSFGPQNTGELFF. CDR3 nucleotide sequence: TGTGCCAGCAGTTTCGGACCCCAGAACACCGGGGAGCTGTTTTTT.

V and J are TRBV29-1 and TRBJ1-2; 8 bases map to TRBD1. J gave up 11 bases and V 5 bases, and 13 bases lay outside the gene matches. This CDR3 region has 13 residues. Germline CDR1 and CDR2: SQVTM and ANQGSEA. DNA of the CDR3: TGCAGCGTTCTTGGGTGGGCAGGGGGCTTGTACACCTTC. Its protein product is CSVLGWAGGLYTF. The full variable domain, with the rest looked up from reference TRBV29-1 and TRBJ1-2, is SAVISQKPSRDICQRGTSLTIQCQVDSQVTMMFWYRQQPGQSLTLIATANQGSEATYESGFVIDKFPISRPNLTFSTLTVSNMSPEDSSIYLCSVLGWAGGLYTFGSGTRLTVV.

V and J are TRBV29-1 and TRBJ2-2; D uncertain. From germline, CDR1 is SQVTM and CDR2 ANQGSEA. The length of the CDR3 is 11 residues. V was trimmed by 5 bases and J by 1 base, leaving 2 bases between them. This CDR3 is CSVLNTGELFF. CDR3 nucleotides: TGCAGCGTTCTGAACACCGGGGAGCTGTTTTTT.

This CDR3 reads CASSPAGGNNQPQHF. CDR3 coding DNA: TGTGCCAGCTCACCAGCAGGGGGCAACAATCAGCCCCAGCATTTT. V usage is TRBV18 and J usage is TRBJ1-5, with 8 nucleotides matching TRBD1. The junction had 3 bases not matched to a gene; V was cut back by 2 bases and J by 3 bases. CDR3 length: 15 amino acids. Germline lookup yields CDR1 KGHSH and CDR2 LQKENI.

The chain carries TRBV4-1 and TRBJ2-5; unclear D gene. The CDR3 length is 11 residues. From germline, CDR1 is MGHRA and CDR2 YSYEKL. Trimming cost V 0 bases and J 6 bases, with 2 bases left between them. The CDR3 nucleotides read TGCGCCAGCAGCCAAGATAAGACCCAGTACTTC. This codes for CASSQDKTQYF.

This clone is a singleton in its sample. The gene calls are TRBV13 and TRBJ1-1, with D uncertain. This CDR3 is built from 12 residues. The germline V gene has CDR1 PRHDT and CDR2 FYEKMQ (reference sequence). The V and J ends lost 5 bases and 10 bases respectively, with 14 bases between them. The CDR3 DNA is TGTGCCAGCAGCGGGCCACTAAGCGGAGCTTTCTTT. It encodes CASSGPLSGAFF.

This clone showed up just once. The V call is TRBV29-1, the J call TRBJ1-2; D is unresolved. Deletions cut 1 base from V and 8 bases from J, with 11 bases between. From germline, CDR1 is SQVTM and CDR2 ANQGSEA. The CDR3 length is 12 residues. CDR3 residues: CSVEGVSDGYTF. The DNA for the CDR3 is TGCAGCGTTGAAGGGGTGTCCGACGGCTACACCTTC. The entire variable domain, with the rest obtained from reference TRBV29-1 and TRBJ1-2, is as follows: SAVISQKPSRDICQRGTSLTIQCQVDSQVTMMFWYRQQPGQSLTLIATANQGSEATYESGFVIDKFPISRPNLTFSTLTVSNMSPEDSSIYLCSVEGVSDGYTFGSGTRLTVV.